The T cell receptor (beta chain) under discussion was sequenced for a study of response to subunit inactivated influenza vaccine. MiXCR, applied by TCRdb to the RT-PCR reads, yields one record per CDR3 protein. The sample includes under 850,000 distinct CDR3 sequences, under 20% of them seen just once. Study-wide points: Only a handful of new T cells, the authors suggested, are recruited with each seasonal influenza vaccination.

This clonotype has a handful of counts. Its specificity is unknown. CDR3 length equals 15 residues. Trimming took 6 bases from V and 7 from J; bases not matched to a gene: 12. CDR1 MDHEN and CDR2 SYDVKM come from the germline V gene. This receptor was identified in a man in his fifties who received an inactivated influenza vaccine. The V and J genes are TRBV28 and TRBJ1-2; 9 bases agree with TRBD1. The specimen comprised PBMCs from blood, sampled 5 to 6 days after vaccination. The CDR3 DNA is TGTGCCAGCAGGGCACCGGGACAGGGTTTAGGTGGCTACACCTTC. Translation: CASRAPGQGLGGYTF.